This T cell receptor (beta chain) comes out of a study of blood T cells in healthy people across ages. Germline loops: CDR1 SGHAT, CDR2 FQDESV (reference sequence). CDR3 size: 15 residues. Points on this clonotype: Its antigen is unknown.

Study-wide results and limits: Unsorted PBMCs ruled out conclusive naive versus antigen-experienced comparison.

A second PCR, run for about 7 to 11 cycles, used a sample-barcoded 5' primer plus a J-beta primer mix. TCRdb re-called the 5' RACE reads with MiXCR, one entry per CDR3 protein. The sample shows over 300,000 distinct CDR3 sequences, about half of them seen only once. This sequence joins TRBV11-1 and TRBJ2-1; D is unclear. The end of the DNA is better explained by TRBJ2-7, so the J call may be wrong. Specimen: blood. The source is a man aged 60-69 years in good health. CDR3 sequence: CASSLARKASYEQYF. The CDR3 DNA sequence: TGTGCCAGCAGCCTTGCGAGGAAGGCCTCCTACGAGCAGTACTTC.